These T cell receptor beta chains were read from a single sample in a study of CD8 T cells in Susac syndrome. Via MiXCR, TCRdb re-called the immunoSEQ multiplex PCR reads, giving one row per CDR3 protein. Counted here are around 140,000 distinct CDR3 sequences, roughly 80% occurring once; the ten biggest clones make up about 0.51%. What was sequenced was CD8+ T cells from PBMCs. These receptors were collected from a human donor with multiple sclerosis. CDR3s include the opening cysteine and the closing phenylalanine or tryptophan.

CDR3: CASSLMSQGEKLFF; V: TRBV12-3/TRBV12-4; J: TRBJ1-4
CDR3: CASSLAPTGELFF; V: TRBV11-2; J: TRBJ2-2
CDR3: CASSPTSGRYFRETQYF; V: TRBV7-8; J: TRBJ2-5
CDR3: CASSQEPGPYNSPLHF; V: TRBV4-1; J: TRBJ1-6
CDR3: CASRFRGGGAEAFF; V: TRBV5-4; J: TRBJ1-1
CDR3: CASSQIYVGASTGELFF; V: TRBV14; J: TRBJ2-2
CDR3: CAPGGAKNIQYF; V: TRBV25-1; J: TRBJ2-4
CDR3: CSTTPFLGTSGRSSPNEQFF; V: TRBV20-1; J: TRBJ2-1
CDR3: CASSQGHWTSETGELFF; V: TRBV3-1; J: TRBJ2-2
CDR3: CSVGAGLGYEQYF; V: TRBV29-1; J: TRBJ2-7
CDR3: CASSSWTENTGELFF; V: TRBV19; J: TRBJ2-2
CDR3: CATSDRRGTGGELFF; V: TRBV24-1; J: TRBJ2-2
CDR3: CASSQAPGFMNTEAFF; V: TRBV6-1; J: TRBJ1-1
CDR3: CASSEGKGGEKLFF; V: TRBV2; J: TRBJ1-4
CDR3: CASSQLLGSGEQYF; V: TRBV3-1; J: TRBJ2-7
CDR3: CASSLEGGEAEAFF; V: TRBV7-9; J: TRBJ1-1
CDR3: CASRPIGGTPYNEQFF; V: TRBV5-1; J: TRBJ2-1
CDR3: CASSLGGGNIQYF; V: TRBV27; J: TRBJ2-4
CDR3: CASSHESYEQYF; V: TRBV4-1; J: TRBJ2-7
CDR3: CASSQEAVGGAQETQYF; V: TRBV4-1; J: TRBJ2-5
CDR3: CASSFPTGPTDAQYF; V: TRBV7-2; J: TRBJ2-3
CDR3: CAWDTVEGNTEAFF; V: TRBV30; J: TRBJ1-1
CDR3: CASSSDRGNIQYF; V: TRBV5-4; J: TRBJ2-4
CDR3: CAWAPGGVGAFF; V: TRBV30; J: TRBJ1-1
CDR3: CASAPSRQGAGYEQYF; V: TRBV4-1; J: TRBJ2-7
CDR3: CASSLGGLSGYTF; V: TRBV7-6; J: TRBJ1-2
CDR3: CSARGPGYEAFF; V: TRBV20-1; J: TRBJ1-1
CDR3: CASRLMSGGYNEQFF; V: TRBV19; J: TRBJ2-1
CDR3: CAWKRRNTEAFF; V: TRBV30; J: TRBJ1-1
CDR3: CASSQVYTQETQYF; V: TRBV4-1; J: TRBJ2-5
CDR3: CASRGDGYEQYF; V: TRBV27; J: TRBJ2-7